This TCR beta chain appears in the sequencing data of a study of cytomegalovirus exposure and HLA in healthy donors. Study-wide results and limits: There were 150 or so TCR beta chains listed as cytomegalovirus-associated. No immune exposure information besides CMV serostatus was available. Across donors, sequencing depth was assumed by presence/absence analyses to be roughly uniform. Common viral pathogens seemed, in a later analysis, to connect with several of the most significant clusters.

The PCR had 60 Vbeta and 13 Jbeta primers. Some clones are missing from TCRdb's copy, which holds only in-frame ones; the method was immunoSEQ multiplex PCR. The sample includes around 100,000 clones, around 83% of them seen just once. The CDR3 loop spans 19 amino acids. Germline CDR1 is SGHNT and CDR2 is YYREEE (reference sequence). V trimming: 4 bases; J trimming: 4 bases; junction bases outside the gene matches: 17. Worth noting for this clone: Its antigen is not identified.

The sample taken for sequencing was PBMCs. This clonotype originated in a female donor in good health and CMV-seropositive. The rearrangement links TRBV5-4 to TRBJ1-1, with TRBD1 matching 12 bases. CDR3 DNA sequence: TGTGCCAGCAGCGGACAAAACCGGGACAGGGGGCGGGGGGCCACTGAAGCTTTCTTT. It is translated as CASSGQNRDRGRGATEAFF.